This record covers a single T cell receptor (beta chain). These data belong to a study of blood T cell repertoires in COVID-19. Study overall: Acute and convalescent COVID-19 specimens originated in the United States, Italy and Spain. In each case, the material was cDNA or gDNA derived from T cells, B-cell-depleted T cells, or PBMCs.

Trimming cost V 5 bases and J 0 bases; bases outside gene matches: 6. The CDR3 has 17 residues. Germline values: CDR1 PRHDT, CDR2 FYEKMQ (reference sequence). Source study methods: Nucleated cell number was recorded as an estimate derived from reference gene primer amplification. This table comes from immunoSEQ multiplex PCR, and its TCRdb copy is limited to in-frame clones, with some not included. V, J and clone size are those of that table, while D and trimming were read from the DNA. The repertoire consists of over 15,000 clones, with 70% to 85% occurring once and the leading ten covering about 6%.

Sequenced input: peripheral blood. This clonotype originated in a human donor in a cohort sampled during active COVID-19. The J gene is TRBJ2-7, the V gene TRBV13; 14 positions agree with TRBD2. CDR3 sequence: CASSRLAGGFGSYEQYF. As DNA, the CDR3 is TGTGCCAGCAGCCGACTAGCGGGAGGGTTCGGCTCCTACGAGCAGTACTTC.